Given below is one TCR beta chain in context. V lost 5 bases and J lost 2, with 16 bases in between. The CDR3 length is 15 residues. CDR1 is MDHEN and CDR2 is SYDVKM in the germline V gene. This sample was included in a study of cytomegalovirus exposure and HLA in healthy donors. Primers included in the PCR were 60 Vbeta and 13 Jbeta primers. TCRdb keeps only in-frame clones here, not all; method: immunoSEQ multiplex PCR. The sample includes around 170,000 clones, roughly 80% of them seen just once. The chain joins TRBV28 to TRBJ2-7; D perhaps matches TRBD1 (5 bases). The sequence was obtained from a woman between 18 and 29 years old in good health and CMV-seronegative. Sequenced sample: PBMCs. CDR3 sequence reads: CASSLHPGITYEQYF. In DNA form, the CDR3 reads TGTGCCAGCAGTCTCCACCCAGGGATCACCTACGAGCAGTACTTC.